Shown below are 14 T cell receptor beta chains from a single sample sequenced in a study of tumor and adjacent non-tumor tissue in lung cancer listed by TCRdb under 2018. The library was made by multiplex PCR. The sequencer was an Illumina HiSeq 2500. TCRbeta libraries were constructed through three rounds of nested PCR with primers (Table S4) according to protocols modified from ARM-PCR. Starting from the raw public reads, TCRdb applied fastp trimming at Q25, assembled clones with MiXCR and retained in-frame beta chains. CDR3 protein duplicates are merged, each entry listing the most common genes and DNA. The sample table records just over 200,000 distinct CDR3 sequences; 60% to 85% of these occur just once. The top ten hold around 25% of the sample. RNA was isolated from bulk, unsorted tissue, and RNA quality was assessed with a NanoDrop ND-1000 and an Agilent 2100. Input material: lung tumor tissue. These receptors all stem from a man aged 55 to 69 with non-small cell lung cancer.

On this clonotype: This is likely a read error, given that the CDR3 carries no conserved phenylalanine or tryptophan at its end. The rearrangement joins TRBV20-1 to TRBJ2-3; D possibly corresponds to TRBD1 (6 bases). Germline assignment: CDR1 DFQATT and CDR2 SNEGSKA (reference sequence). This CDR3 has 15 amino acids. The V end lost 6 bases, the J end lost 0 bases, and 16 bases lay between the germline ends. Written as DNA, the CDR3 is TGCAGTGCCACCGGGGTAGGGGGAAGCACAGATACGCAGTATTTG. Residues: CSATGVGGSTDTQYL.

In its sample, this clonotype was seen once. The chain employs TRBV20-1 and TRBJ1-1; 8 positions agree with TRBD1. Germline CDR1 and CDR2: DFQATT and SNEGSKA (reference sequence). This CDR3 is 14 amino acids long. The V gene end was trimmed by 5 bases and the J gene end by 11 bases; junction bases not matched to a gene: 16. The CDR3 spells CSAPRTGLNIDAFF. DNA of the CDR3: TGCAGTGCTCCCAGGACAGGGCTGAACATTGATGCTTTCTTT.

Comment on this clonotype: An end of the junction does not agree with germline; a read error may underlie this. V is TRBV11-3 and J is TRBJ2-7, with TRBD1 matching over 9 bases. The CDR3 sequence is 16 residues long. CDR1 is SGHNT, CDR2 YENEEA, per germline. Here the CDR3 reads CASSLSGDRVGYEQYF. The DNA for the CDR3 is TGTGCCAGTAGCTTAAGCGGGGACAGGGTCGGTTACGAGCAGTACTTC.

A remark on this clonotype: Being one base from a much bigger clone, this may be a read error. The V and J genes are TRBV6-6 and TRBJ2-1, with TRBD1 identical over 7 bases. This CDR3 spans 14 amino acids. The V segment lost 2 bases and the J segment 10 bases; nucleotides outside the gene matches: 8. Germline values: CDR1 MNHNY, CDR2 SVGAGI (reference sequence). The CDR3 spells CASSYDRVGEEQFF. The CDR3 nucleotides read TGTGCCAGCAGTTACGACAGGGTCGGGGAAGAGCAGTTCTTC.

This clonotype was detected only a few times. An end of the junction does not agree with germline; a read error may underlie this. CDR3 sequence reads: CASIPVSTDTQYF. The CDR3 DNA follows: TGTGCCAGCATCCCGGTTAGCACAGACACGCAGTATTTT. The genes are TRBV12-3 or TRBV12-4 and TRBJ2-3; D gene unclear. The CDR3 totals 13 residues.

As for this clonotype: Germline and junction disagree at one end, which may indicate a read error. CDR3 in DNA: TGTGCCAGCTCCCCCCAGGGGTCTAACTCCCACAATGAGCAGTTCTTC. Residues: CASSPQGSNSHNEQFF. The gene calls are TRBV6-2 or TRBV6-3 and TRBJ2-1, with D possibly TRBD1 on 6 matching bases. The germline gives CDR1 MNHEY, CDR2 SVGEGT. CDR3 size: 16 residues.

About this clonotype: The junction departs from the called germline gene at one end, perhaps through a read error. This chain connects TRBV6-4 to TRBJ2-1; a possible D gene is TRBD1 (5 bases). From germline, CDR1 is MRHNA and CDR2 SNTAGT. The length of the CDR3 is 15 residues. This chain's CDR3 is CASSASEGAYNEHFF. CDR3 in DNA: TGTGCCAGCAGTGCAAGCGAAGGGGCTTACAATGAGCACTTCTTC.

This clonotype has just a few counts. The junction shows a germline mismatch at one end, possibly a read error. Written as DNA, the CDR3 is TGTGCTAGCAGCTTAGTAATCAGTGGACTCACTGAAGCTTTCTTT. Its translation: CASSLVISGLTEAFF. The chain is built from TRBV11-2 and TRBJ1-1; D remains unclear. CDR1 is SGHAT, CDR2 FQNNGV, per germline. This CDR3 is 15 amino acids long.

In its sample, this clonotype was seen a few times. This chain joins TRBV20-1 and TRBJ2-3; 10 bases align to TRBD2. Germline lookup yields CDR1 DFQATT and CDR2 SNEGSKA (reference sequence). The CDR3 has 14 amino acids. V dropped 3 bases and J dropped 6; count of bases not matched to a gene: 6. As DNA, the CDR3 is TGCAGTGCTAGGCTAGCGGGAGAGCCTGATACGCAGTATTTT. Protein sequence: CSARLAGEPDTQYF.

This clonotype was counted only a few times. Germline is not matched at one junction end, which may reflect a read error. The chain joins TRBV13 to TRBJ2-3; 9 bases align to TRBD2. Germline CDR1 and CDR2: PRHDT and FYEKMQ (reference sequence). The CDR3 runs to 16 residues. CDR3 protein: CASSGLAGAGTDTQYF. CDR3 nucleotide sequence: TGTGCCAGCAGCGGCTTAGCGGGAGCGGGCACTGATACGCAGTATTTT.

The chain's CDR3 is CASSFTGQGSAEAFF. The CDR3 coding sequence is TGTGCCAGCAGTTTTACCGGACAGGGTTCGGCTGAAGCTTTCTTT. The chain carries TRBV28 and TRBJ1-1, with TRBD1 matching over 8 bases. Germline V lookup: CDR1 MDHEN, CDR2 SYDVKM. Trimming at V came to 3 bases and at J to 6 bases, leaving 9 bases not matched to a gene. The CDR3 covers 15 residues.

Points on this clonotype: Possible read error: a much larger clone is one base away. The chain joins TRBV12-3 or TRBV12-4 to TRBJ1-3; no definite D call. The CDR3 is 13 amino acids. The CDR3 loop is CTSSQSSGNTIYF. CDR3 bases: TGTACCAGCAGTCAATCCTCTGGAAACACCATATATTTT.

Only one count was recorded for this clonotype. This sequence joins TRBV11-3 and TRBJ2-6; 7 bases line up with TRBD1. This CDR3 has 18 residues. Germline loops: CDR1 SGHNT, CDR2 YENEEA. The V gene end was trimmed by 5 bases and the J gene end by 2 bases; junction bases not matched to a gene: 12. The CDR3 nucleotides read TGTGCCAGCAGCGTGCGATCACAGGGGAACACTGGGGCCAACGTCCTGACTTTC. It encodes CASSVRSQGNTGANVLTF.

The V gene is TRBV10-3, the J gene TRBJ1-2; D unclear. Trimming removed 0 bases from V and 9 bases from J, with 8 bases in between. The CDR3 sequence is 12 residues long. Germline V gene lookup returns CDR1 ENHRY and CDR2 SYGVKD. The CDR3 DNA is TGTGCCATCAGTGAGTCCACGATGAGCTACACCTTC. This encodes CAISESTMSYTF.